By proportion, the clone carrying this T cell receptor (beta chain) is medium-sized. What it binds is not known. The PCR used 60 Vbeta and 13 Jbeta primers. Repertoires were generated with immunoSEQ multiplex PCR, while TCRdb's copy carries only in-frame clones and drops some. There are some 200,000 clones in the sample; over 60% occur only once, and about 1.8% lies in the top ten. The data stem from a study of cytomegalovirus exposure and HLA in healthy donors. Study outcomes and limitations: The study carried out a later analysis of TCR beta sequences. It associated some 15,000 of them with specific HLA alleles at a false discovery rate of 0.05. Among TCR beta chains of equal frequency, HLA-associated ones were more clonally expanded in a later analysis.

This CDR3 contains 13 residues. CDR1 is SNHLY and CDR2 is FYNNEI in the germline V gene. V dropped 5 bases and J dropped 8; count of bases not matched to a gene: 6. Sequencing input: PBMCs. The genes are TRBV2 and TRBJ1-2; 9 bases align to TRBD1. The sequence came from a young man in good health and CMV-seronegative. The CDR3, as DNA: TGTGCCAGCAGTCTCGATACAGGGGGCGGCTACACCTTC. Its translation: CASSLDTGGGYTF. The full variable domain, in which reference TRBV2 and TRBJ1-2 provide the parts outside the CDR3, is EPEVTQTPSHQVTQMGQEVILRCVPISNHLYFYWYRQILGQKVEFLVSFYNNEISEKSEIFDDQFSVERPDGSNFTLKIRSTKLEDSAMYFCASSLDTGGGYTFGSGTRLTVV.